This TCR beta chain was sequenced in a study of Ad26.COV2.S vaccination and SARS-CoV-2 variants. Sequencing used immunoSEQ multiplex PCR; TCRdb keeps in-frame clones, though not all of them. In the table there are about 350,000 clones, around 86% of which are singletons. Details on this clone: Antigen unknown.

Treatment reported: over 15 received Ad26.COV2.S at low or high dose, single or two shots; 5 received placebo; per-sample allocation not given. The samples were gathered on day 63 after the first injection of vaccine or placebo. Study-wide points: Researchers cautioned that TCR breadth and depth analyses may have underestimated total T cell responses. Non-spike TCR breadth was similar in vaccine and placebo recipients. Once vaccination had occurred, spike-specific CD8+ and CD4+ T cell responses reportedly showed substantial breadth. While placebo recipients had lower spike-specific TCR breadth, vaccine recipients had more.

Losses at the gene ends were 4 bases for V and 2 bases for J; bases not matched to a gene: 3. Germline V gene sequence: CDR1 LNHDA, CDR2 SQIVND (reference sequence). This CDR3 region has 15 residues. The genes are TRBV19 and TRBJ1-5; 9 nucleotides match TRBD1. The sequence was obtained from a person between 18 and 65 years old who received the Ad26.COV2.S COVID-19 vaccine or a placebo. Source: peripheral blood, taken in a trial of Ad26.COV2.S vaccine versus placebo. The CDR3 loop reads CASSTRTGGNQPQHF. The DNA of the CDR3 is TGTGCCAGTAGTACCAGGACAGGGGGCAATCAGCCCCAGCATTTT.